This T cell receptor (beta chain) was captured in a study of blood T cell repertoires in COVID-19. Across the whole study: Material from acute and convalescent COVID-19 was sourced from the United States, Italy and Spain. PBMCs, B-cell-depleted T cells, or T cells provided the cDNA or gDNA that made up the material.

Authors' processing steps: Reference gene primer amplification gave estimated nucleated cell counts. Assay: immunoSEQ multiplex PCR; the TCRdb copy retains only in-frame clones and omits some. V, J and clone size are those of that table, while D and trimming were read from the DNA. Of under 250,000 clones in the sample, about 82% were seen once. This clone was seen once. Germline CDR1 is SGHDN and CDR2 is FVKESK. The V gene lost 6 bases and the J gene lost 1 base, with 19 bases spanning the gap. The CDR3 has 18 amino acids. This TCR derives from a woman at least 80 years old with COVID-19, enrolled during active disease. The source material was peripheral blood. The chain has TRBV14 and TRBJ2-6, with no clear D. The CDR3 loop is CASRVKTTTRSGANVLTF. In DNA form, the CDR3 reads TGTGCCAGCAGGGTTAAGACGACAACCCGTTCTGGGGCCAACGTCCTGACTTTC.